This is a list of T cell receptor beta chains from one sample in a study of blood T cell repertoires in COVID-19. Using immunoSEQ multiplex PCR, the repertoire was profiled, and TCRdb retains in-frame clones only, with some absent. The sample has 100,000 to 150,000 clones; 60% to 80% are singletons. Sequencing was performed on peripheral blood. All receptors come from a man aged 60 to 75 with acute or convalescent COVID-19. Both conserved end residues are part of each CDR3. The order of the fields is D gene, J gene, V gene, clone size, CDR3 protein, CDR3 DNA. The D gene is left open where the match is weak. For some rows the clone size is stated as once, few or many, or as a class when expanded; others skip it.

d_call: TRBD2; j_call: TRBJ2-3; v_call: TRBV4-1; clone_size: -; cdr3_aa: CASSHSSGGRTDTQYF; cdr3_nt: TGCGCCAGCAGCCACAGTAGCGGGGGGCGCACAGATACGCAGTATTTT
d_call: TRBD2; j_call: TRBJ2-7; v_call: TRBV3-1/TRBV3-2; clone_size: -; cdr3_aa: CASSQTSGMGYEQYF; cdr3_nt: TGTGCCAGCAGCCAAACTAGCGGGATGGGCTACGAGCAGTACTTC
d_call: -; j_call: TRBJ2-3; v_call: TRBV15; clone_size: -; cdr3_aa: CATSIAVTSTDTQYF; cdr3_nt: TGTGCCACCAGCATAGCGGTAACTAGCACAGATACGCAGTATTTT
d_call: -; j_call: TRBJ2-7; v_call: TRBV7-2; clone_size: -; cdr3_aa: CASSLVQGSITEQYF; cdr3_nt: TGTGCCAGCAGCTTAGTTCAGGGGTCAATAACCGAGCAGTACTTC
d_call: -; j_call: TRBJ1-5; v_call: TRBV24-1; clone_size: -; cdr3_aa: CATSEERGGPTRLPQHF; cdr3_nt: TGTGCCACCAGTGAGGAACGCGGGGGCCCTACCCGGTTGCCCCAGCATTTT
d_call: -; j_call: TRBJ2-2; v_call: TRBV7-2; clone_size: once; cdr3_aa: CASSLRPAERGTGELFF; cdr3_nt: TGTGCCAGCAGCCTTAGGCCAGCCGAGCGAGGGACCGGGGAGCTGTTTTTT
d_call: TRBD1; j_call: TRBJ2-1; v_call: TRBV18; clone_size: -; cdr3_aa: CASSPITGGAPYNEQFF; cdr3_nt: TGTGCCAGCTCACCGATTACAGGGGGCGCTCCCTACAATGAGCAGTTCTTC
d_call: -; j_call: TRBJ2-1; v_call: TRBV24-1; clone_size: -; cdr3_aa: CATSDLRHDSYNEQFF; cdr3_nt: TGTGCCACCAGTGATTTGCGACACGACTCCTACAATGAGCAGTTCTTC
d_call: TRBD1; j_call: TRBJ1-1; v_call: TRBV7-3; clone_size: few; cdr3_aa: CASSLLGGTGAINTEAFF; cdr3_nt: TGTGCCAGCAGCTTGTTGGGCGGGACAGGGGCCATTAACACTGAAGCTTTCTTT
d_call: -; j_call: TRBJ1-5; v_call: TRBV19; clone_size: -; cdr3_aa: CASKGKSGGPNQPQHF; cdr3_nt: TGTGCCAGTAAGGGGAAATCCGGGGGGCCAAATCAGCCCCAGCATTTT
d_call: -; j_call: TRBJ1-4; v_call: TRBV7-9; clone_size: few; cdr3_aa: CASSLAQGGNEKLFF; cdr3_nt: TGTGCCAGCAGCTTAGCGCAGGGCGGTAATGAAAAACTGTTTTTT
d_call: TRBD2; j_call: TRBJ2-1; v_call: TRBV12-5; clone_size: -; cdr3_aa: CASGPSGGIYNEQFF; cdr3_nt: TGTGCTAGTGGTCCAAGCGGGGGGATCTACAATGAGCAGTTCTTC
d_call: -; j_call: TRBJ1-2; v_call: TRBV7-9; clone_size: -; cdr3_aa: CASSLATPSGDGYTF; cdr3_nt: TGTGCCAGCAGCTTAGCAACCCCCTCAGGGGATGGCTACACCTTC
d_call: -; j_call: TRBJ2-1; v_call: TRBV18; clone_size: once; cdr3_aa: CASSLVPGNEQFF; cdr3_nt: TGTGCCAGCTCACTTGTACCCGGGAATGAGCAGTTCTTC
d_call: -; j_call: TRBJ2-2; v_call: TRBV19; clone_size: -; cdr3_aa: CASSGRLPRGTGELFF; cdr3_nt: TGTGCCAGTAGTGGCCGGCTCCCCCGCGGCACCGGGGAGCTGTTTTTT
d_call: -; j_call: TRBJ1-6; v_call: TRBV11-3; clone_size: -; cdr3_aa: CASSLYTSGTINSPLHF; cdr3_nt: TGTGCCAGCAGCCTGTATACCTCCGGGACAATCAATTCACCCCTCCACTTT
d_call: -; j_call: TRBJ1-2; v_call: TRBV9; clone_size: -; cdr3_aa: CASSAGLGFEGYTF; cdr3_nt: TGTGCCAGCAGCGCAGGGTTAGGGTTTGAGGGCTACACCTTC
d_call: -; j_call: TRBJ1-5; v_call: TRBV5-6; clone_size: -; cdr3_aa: CASSLFGTPIPNQPQHF; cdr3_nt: TGTGCCAGCAGCTTGTTCGGGACACCCATCCCCAATCAGCCCCAGCATTTT
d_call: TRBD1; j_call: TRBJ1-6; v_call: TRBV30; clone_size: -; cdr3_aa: CAWNKGAANSPLHF; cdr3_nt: TGTGCCTGGAATAAGGGGGCGGCTAATTCACCCCTCCACTTT
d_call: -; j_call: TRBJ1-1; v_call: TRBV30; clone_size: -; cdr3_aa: CAWQTGMNTEAFF; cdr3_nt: TGTGCCTGGCAAACAGGGATGAACACTGAAGCTTTCTTT
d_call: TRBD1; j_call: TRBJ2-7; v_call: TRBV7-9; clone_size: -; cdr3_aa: CASSLEGQGAEQYF; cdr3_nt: TGTGCCAGCAGCTTAGAGGGGCAGGGGGCCGAGCAGTACTTC
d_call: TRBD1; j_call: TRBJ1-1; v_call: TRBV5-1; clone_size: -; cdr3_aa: CASSPRVHSAGGQGGAFF; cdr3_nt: TGCGCCAGCAGCCCCAGGGTGCACTCCGCCGGAGGACAGGGCGGGGCTTTCTTT
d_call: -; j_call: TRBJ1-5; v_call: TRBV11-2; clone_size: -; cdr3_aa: CASSLEGGNQPQHF; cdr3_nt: TGTGCCAGCAGCTTAGAGGGAGGTAATCAGCCCCAGCATTTT
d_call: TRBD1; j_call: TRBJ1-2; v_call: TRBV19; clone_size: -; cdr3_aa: CASSTDRSAYGYTF; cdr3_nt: TGTGCCAGTAGTACGGACAGGTCGGCCTATGGCTACACCTTC
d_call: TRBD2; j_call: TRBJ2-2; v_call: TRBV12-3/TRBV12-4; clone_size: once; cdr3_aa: CASTLRETGELFF; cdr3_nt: TGTGCCAGCACCTTGCGGGAGACCGGGGAGCTGTTTTTT
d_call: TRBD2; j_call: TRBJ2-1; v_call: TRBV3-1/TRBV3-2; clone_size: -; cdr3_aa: CASSQGGTSGGLIF; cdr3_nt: TGTGCCAGCAGCCAAGGGGGGACTAGCGGGGGCCTTATCTTC
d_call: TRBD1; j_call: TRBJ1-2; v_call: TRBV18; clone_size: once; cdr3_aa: CASSPDRGSGYTF; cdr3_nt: TGTGCCAGCTCACCCGACAGGGGCAGCGGCTACACCTTC
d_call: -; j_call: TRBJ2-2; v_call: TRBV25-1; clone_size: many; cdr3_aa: CASRRGQNTGELFF; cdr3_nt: TGTGCCAGCAGAAGGGGACAGAACACCGGGGAGCTGTTTTTT
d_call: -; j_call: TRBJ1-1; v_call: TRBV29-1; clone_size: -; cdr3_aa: CSVGDFDTEAFF; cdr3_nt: TGCAGCGTTGGGGACTTTGACACTGAAGCTTTCTTT
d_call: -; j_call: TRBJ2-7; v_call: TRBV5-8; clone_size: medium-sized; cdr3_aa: CASSWSYEQYF; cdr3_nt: TGTGCCAGCAGCTGGAGCTACGAGCAGTACTTC
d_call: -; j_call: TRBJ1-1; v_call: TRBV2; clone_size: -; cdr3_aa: CASRPGHMNTEAFF; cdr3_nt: TGTGCCAGCAGACCGGGACACATGAACACTGAAGCTTTCTTT
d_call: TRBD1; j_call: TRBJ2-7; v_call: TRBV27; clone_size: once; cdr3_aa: CASSQDRGPSYEQYF; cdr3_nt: TGTGCCAGCAGTCAGGACAGGGGGCCCTCCTACGAGCAGTACTTC
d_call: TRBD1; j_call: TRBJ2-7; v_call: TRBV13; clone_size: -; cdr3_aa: CARPKGRGSSYEQYF; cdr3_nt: TGTGCCAGACCCAAGGGCAGGGGGTCCTCCTACGAGCAGTACTTC
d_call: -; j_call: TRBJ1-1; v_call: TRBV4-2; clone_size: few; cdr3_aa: CASSQEVAGFTSDTEAFF; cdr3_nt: TGTGCCAGCAGCCAAGAAGTTGCAGGGTTCACCTCTGACACTGAAGCTTTCTTT
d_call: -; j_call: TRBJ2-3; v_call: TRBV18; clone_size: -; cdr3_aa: CASSPSRSTDTQYF; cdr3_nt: TGTGCCAGCTCACCTAGCCGCAGCACAGATACGCAGTATTTT
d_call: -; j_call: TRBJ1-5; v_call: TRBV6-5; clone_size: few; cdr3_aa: CASSLLDRLDQPQHF; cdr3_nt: TGTGCCAGCAGTCTTCTCGACAGGCTAGATCAGCCCCAGCATTTT
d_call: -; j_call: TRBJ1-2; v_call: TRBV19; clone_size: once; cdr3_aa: CASSGQNLGVGGYTF; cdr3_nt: TGTGCCAGTAGCGGACAGAACCTAGGTGTCGGAGGCTACACCTTC
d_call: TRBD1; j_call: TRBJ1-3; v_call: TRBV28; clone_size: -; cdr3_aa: CASSPLASTGGLGNTIYF; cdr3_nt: TGTGCCAGCAGTCCTCTAGCTTCCACAGGGGGCTTGGGAAACACCATATATTTT
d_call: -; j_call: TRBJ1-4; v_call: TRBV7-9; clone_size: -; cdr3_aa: CASSNSVGATNEKLFF; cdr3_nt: TGTGCCAGCAGCAACTCTGTTGGAGCAACTAATGAAAAACTGTTTTTT
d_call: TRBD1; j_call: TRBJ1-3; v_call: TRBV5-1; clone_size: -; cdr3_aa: CASSERKGTGGSFGNTIYF; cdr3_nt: TGCGCCAGCAGCGAACGAAAGGGGACAGGGGGCTCCTTTGGAAACACCATATATTTT
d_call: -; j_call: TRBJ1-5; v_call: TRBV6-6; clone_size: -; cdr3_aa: CASSYEEVGNQPQHF; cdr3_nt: TGTGCCAGCAGTTACGAGGAGGTCGGGAATCAGCCCCAGCATTTT
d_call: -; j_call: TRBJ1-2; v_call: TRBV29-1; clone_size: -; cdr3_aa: CSVRLQGSNYGYTF; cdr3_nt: TGCAGCGTTCGACTCCAGGGGTCGAACTATGGCTACACCTTC